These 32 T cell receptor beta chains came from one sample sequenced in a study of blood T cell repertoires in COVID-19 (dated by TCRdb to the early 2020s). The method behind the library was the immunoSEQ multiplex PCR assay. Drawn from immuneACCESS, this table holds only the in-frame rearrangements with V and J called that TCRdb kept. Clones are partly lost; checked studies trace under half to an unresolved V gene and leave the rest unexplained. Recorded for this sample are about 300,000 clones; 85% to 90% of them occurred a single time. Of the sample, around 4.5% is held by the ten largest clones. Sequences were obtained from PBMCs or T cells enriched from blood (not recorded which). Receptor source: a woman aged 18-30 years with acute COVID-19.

CDR3 bases: TGTGCCAGCAGACTAGCGGGTAAAAATGAGCAGTTCTTC. Translating gives CASRLAGKNEQFF. This chain connects TRBV6-5 to TRBJ2-1; 9 positions match TRBD2. The CDR3 consists of 13 residues. CDR1 and CDR2 from the germline V gene are MNHEY and SVGAGI. J lost 7 bases, V lost 6 bases, and 4 bases had no gene match.

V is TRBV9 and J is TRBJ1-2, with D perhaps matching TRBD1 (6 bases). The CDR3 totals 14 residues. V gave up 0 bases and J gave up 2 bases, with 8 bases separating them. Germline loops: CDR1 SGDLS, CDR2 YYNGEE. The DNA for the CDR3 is TGTGCCAGCAGCGTAGGACAGGTCAACTATGGCTACACCTTC. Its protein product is CASSVGQVNYGYTF.

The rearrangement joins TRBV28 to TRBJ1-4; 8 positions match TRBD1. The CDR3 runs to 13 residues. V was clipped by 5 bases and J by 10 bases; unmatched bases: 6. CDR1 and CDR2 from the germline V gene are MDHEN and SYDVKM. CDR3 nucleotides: TGTGCCAGCAGTCCTACTACAGGGGGAAAACTGTTTTTT. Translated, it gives CASSPTTGGKLFF.

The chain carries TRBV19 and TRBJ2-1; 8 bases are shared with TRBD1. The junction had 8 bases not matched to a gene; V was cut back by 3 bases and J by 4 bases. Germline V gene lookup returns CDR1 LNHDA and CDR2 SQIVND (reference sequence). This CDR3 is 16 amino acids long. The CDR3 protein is CASSMRRTGRYNEQFF. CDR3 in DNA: TGTGCCAGTAGTATGCGAAGGACAGGGAGATACAATGAGCAGTTCTTC. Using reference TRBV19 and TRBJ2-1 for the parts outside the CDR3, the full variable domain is DGGITQSPKYLFRKEGQNVTLSCEQNLNHDAMYWYRQDPGQGLRLIYYSQIVNDFQKGDIAEGYSVSREKKESFPLTVTSAQKNPTAFYLCASSMRRTGRYNEQFFGPGTRLTVL.

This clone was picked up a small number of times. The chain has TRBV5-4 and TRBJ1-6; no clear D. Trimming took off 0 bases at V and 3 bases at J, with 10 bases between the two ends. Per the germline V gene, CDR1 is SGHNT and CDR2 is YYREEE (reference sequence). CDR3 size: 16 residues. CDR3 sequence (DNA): TGTGCCAGCAGCTTGGCCGGCCCGGGCTATAATTCACCCCTCCACTTT. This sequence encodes CASSLAGPGYNSPLHF. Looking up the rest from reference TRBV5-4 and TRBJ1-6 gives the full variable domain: ETGVTQSPTHLIKTRGQQVTLRCSSQSGHNTVSWYQQALGQGPQFIFQYYREEENGRGNFPPRFSGLQFPNYSSELNVNALELDDSALYLCASSLAGPGYNSPLHFGNGTRLTVT.

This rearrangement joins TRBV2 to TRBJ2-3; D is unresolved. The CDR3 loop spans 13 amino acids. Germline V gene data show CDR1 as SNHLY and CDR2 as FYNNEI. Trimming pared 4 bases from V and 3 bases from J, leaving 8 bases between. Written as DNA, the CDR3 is TGTGCCAGCAGTGCCCTGGAGACAGATACGCAGTATTTT. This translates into CASSALETDTQYF.

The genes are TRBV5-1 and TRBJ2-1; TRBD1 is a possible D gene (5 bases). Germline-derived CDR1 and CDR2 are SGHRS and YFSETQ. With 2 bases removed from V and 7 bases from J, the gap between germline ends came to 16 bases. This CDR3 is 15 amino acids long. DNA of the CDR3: TGCGCCAGCAGCTTTCGGAGCCAACCAGGGAATGAGCAGTTCTTC. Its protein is CASSFRSQPGNEQFF.

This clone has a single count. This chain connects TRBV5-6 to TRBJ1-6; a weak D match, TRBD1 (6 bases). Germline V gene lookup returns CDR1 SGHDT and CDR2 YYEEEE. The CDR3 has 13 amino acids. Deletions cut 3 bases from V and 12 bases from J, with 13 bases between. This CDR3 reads CASSYGTSRPLHF. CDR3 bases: TGTGCCAGCAGCTATGGGACATCGAGACCCCTCCACTTT. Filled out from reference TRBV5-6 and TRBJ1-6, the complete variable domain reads DAGVTQSPTHLIKTRGQQVTLRCSPKSGHDTVSWYQQALGQGPQFIFQYYEEEERQRGNFPDRFSGHQFPNYSSELNVNALLLGDSALYLCASSYGTSRPLHFGNGTRLTVT.

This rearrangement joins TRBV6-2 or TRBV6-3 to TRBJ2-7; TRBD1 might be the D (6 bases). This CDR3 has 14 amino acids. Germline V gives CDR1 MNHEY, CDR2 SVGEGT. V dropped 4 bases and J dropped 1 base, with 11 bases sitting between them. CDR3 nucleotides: TGTGCCAGCAGTTCCCGGACAGCGTCCTACGAGCAGTACTTC. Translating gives CASSSRTASYEQYF.

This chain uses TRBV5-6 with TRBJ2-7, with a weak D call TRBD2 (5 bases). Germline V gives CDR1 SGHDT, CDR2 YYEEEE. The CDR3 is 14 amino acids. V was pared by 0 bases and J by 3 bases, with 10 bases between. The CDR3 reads CASSLGTAGYEQYF. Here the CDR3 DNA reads TGTGCCAGCAGCTTGGGTACTGCGGGCTACGAGCAGTACTTC.

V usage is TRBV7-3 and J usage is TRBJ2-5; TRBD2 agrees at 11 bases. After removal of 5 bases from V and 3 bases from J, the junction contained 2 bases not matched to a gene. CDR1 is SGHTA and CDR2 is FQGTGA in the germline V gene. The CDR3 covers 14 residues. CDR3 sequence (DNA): TGTGCCAGCAGCCTGGGACTAGCGGAAGAGACCCAGTACTTC. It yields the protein CASSLGLAEETQYF.

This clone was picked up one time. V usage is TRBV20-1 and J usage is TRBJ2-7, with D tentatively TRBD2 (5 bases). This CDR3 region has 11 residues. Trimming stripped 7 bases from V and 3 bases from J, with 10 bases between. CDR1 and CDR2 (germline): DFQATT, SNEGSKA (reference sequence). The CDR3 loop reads CSVQRSYEQYF. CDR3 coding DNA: TGCAGTGTCCAGCGGAGCTACGAGCAGTACTTC.

The CDR3 DNA follows: TGTGCCAGCAGTCCCCGGGGGAGCGGGAGCATCGAGCAGTACTTC. Residues: CASSPRGSGSIEQYF. The chain uses TRBV6-2 or TRBV6-3 and TRBJ2-7, with 8 bases matching TRBD2. Losses at the gene ends were 5 bases for V and 6 bases for J; bases not matched to a gene: 12. Per germline, CDR1 MNHEY and CDR2 SVGEGT. This CDR3 region has 15 residues.

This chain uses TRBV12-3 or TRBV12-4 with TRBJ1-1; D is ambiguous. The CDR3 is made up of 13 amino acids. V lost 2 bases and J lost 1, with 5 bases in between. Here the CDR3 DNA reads TGTGCCAGCAGTTTAACCAGGAACACTGAAGCTTTCTTT. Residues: CASSLTRNTEAFF.

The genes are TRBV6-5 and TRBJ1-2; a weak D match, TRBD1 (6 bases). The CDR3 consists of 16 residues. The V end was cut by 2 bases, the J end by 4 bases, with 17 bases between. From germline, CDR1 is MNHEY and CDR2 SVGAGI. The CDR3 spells CASSYQGPFASYGYTF. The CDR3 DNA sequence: TGTGCCAGCAGTTACCAGGGGCCTTTCGCCTCCTATGGCTACACCTTC.

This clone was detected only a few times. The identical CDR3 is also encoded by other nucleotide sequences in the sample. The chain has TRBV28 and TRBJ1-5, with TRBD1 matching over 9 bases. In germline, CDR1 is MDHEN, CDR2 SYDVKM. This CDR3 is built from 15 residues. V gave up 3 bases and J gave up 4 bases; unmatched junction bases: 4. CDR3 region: CASSLGDRGNQPQHF. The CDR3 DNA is TGTGCCAGCAGTTTGGGAGACAGGGGGAATCAGCCCCAGCATTTT. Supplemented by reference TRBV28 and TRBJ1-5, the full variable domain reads DVKVTQSSRYLVKRTGEKVFLECVQDMDHENMFWYRQDPGLGLRLIYFSYDVKMKEKGDIPEGYSVSREKKERFSLILESASTNQTSMYLCASSLGDRGNQPQHFGDGTRLSIL.

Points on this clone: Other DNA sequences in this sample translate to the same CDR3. In nucleotides, the CDR3 is TGTGCCAGCTCACCCGACAGGGGTAGAGACACTGAAGCTTTCTTT. This sequence encodes CASSPDRGRDTEAFF. The rearrangement links TRBV18 to TRBJ1-1, with 8 positions matching TRBD1. The CDR3 is 15 amino acids. Germline lookup yields CDR1 KGHSH and CDR2 LQKENI. With 3 bases clipped from V and 3 bases from J, the junction kept 6 bases outside the gene matches.

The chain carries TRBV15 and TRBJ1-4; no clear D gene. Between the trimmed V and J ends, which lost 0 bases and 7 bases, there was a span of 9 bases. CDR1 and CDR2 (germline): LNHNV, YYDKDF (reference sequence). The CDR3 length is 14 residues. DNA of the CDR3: TGTGCCACCAGCAGAGACGCAGTACCTGAAAAACTGTTTTTT. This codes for CATSRDAVPEKLFF.

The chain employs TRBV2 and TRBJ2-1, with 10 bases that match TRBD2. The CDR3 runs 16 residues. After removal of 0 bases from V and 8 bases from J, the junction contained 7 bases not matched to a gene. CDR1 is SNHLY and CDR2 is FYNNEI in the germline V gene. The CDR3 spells CASSEARAGGPHEQFF. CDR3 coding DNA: TGTGCCAGCAGTGAAGCTCGAGCGGGAGGGCCCCATGAGCAGTTCTTC.

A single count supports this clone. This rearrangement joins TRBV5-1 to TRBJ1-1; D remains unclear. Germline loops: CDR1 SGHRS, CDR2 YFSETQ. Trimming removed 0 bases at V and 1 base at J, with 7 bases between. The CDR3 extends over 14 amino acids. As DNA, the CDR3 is TGCGCCAGCAGCTTGGGCGGGAAGAACACTGAAGCTTTCTTT. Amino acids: CASSLGGKNTEAFF.

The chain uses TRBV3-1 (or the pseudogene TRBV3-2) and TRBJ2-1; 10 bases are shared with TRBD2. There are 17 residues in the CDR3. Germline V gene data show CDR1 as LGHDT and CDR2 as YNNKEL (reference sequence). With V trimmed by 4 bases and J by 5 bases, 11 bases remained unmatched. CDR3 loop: CASSPLRASGGDNEQFF. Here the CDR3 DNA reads TGTGCCAGCAGCCCCCTTCGGGCTAGCGGGGGAGACAATGAGCAGTTCTTC.

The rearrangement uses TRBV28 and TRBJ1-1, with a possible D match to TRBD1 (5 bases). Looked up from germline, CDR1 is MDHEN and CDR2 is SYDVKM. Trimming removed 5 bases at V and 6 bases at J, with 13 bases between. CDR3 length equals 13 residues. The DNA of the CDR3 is TGTGCCAGCAGTCCACAGGTATACCCTGAAGCTTTCTTT. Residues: CASSPQVYPEAFF.

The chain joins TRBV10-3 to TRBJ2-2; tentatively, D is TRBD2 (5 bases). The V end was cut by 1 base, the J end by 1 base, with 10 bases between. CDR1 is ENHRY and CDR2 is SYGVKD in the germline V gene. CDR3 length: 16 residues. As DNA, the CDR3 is TGTGCCATCAGTGAGTTTGGGGAGATGAACACCGGGGAGCTGTTTTTT. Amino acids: CAISEFGEMNTGELFF.

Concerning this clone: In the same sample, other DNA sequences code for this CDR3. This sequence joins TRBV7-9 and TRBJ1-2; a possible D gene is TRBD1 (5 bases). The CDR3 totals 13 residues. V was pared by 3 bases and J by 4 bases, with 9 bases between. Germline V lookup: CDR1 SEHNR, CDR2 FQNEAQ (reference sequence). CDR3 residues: CASSFQGSYGYTF. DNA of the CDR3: TGTGCCAGCAGCTTCCAGGGCTCCTATGGCTACACCTTC.

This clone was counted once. This CDR3 is CASSLVSGVSNEQFF. The CDR3 DNA is TGCGCCAGCAGCTTGGTTAGCGGTGTCTCCAATGAGCAGTTCTTC. The chain recombines TRBV5-1 with TRBJ2-1, with D possibly TRBD2 on 6 matching bases. Per the germline V gene, CDR1 is SGHRS and CDR2 is YFSETQ. The CDR3 is made up of 15 amino acids. V lost 0 bases and J 6 bases, leaving 13 bases between the germline ends.

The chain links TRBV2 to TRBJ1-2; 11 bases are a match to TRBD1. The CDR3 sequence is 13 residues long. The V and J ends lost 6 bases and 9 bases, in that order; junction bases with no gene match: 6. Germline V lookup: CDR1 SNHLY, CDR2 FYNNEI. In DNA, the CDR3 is TGTGCCAGCAGCGGGACAGGGGGACAGAGCTACACCTTC. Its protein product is CASSGTGGQSYTF.

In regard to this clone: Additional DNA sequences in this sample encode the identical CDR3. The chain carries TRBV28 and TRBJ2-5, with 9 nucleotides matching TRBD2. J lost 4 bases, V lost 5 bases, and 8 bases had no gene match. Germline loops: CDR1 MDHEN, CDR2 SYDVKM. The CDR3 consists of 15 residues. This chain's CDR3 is CASSPGLAGAETQYF. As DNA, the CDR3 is TGTGCCAGCAGTCCGGGGTTAGCGGGAGCAGAGACCCAGTACTTC.

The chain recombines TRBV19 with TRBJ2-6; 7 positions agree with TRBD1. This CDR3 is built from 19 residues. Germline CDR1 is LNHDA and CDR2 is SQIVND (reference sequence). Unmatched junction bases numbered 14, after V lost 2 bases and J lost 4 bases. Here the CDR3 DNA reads TGTGCCAGTAGTATATTGACAGGGCTCTCCCGGACGGGGGCCAACGTCCTGACTTTC. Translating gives CASSILTGLSRTGANVLTF.

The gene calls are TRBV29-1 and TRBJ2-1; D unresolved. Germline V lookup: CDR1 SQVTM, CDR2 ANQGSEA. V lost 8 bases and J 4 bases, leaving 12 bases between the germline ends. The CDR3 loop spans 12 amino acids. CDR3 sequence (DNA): TGCAGCCCCCTGGGCAGTTACAATGAGCAGTTCTTC. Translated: CSPLGSYNEQFF.

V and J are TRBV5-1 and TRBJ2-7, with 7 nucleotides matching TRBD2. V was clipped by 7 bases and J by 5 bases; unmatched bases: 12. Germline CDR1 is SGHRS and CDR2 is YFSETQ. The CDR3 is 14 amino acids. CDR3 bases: TGCGCCAGCCGGGACTATTCAGGGCGCGACGAGCAGTACTTC. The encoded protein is CASRDYSGRDEQYF.

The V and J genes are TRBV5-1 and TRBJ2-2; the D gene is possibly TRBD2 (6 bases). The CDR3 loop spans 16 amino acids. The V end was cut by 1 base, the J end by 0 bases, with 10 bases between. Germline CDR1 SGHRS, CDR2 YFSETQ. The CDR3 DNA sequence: TGCGCCAGCAGCTTGCTTGCGGGGCCGAACACCGGGGAGCTGTTTTTT. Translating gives CASSLLAGPNTGELFF. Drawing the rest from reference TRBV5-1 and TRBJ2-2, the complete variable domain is KAGVTQTPRYLIKTRGQQVTLSCSPISGHRSVSWYQQTPGQGLQFLFEYFSETQRNKGNFPGRFSGRQFSNSRSEMNVSTLELGDSALYLCASSLLAGPNTGELFFGEGSRLTVL.

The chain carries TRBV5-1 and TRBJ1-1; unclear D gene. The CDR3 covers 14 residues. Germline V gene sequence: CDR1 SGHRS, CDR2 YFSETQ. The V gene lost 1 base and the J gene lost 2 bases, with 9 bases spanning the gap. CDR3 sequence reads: CASSLLLGNTEAFF. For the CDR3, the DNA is TGCGCCAGCAGCTTGCTTCTAGGAAACACTGAAGCTTTCTTT.